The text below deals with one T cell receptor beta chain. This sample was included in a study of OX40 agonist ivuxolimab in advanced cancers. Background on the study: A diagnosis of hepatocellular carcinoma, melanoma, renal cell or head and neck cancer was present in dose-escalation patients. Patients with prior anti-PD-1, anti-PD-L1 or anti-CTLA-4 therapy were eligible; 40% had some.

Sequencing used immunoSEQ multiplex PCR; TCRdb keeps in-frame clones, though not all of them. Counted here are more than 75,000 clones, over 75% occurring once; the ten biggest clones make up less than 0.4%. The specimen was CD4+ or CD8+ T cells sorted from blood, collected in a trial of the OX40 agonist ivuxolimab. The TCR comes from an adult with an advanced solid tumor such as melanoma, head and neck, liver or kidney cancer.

This chain's CDR3 is CASSPGSQAFF. The CDR3 nucleotides read TGTGCCAGTAGCCCCGGGAGCCAAGCTTTCTTT. This chain connects TRBV19 to TRBJ1-1; D gene ambiguous. This CDR3 has 11 residues. CDR1 LNHDA and CDR2 SQIVND come from the germline V gene (reference sequence). V was trimmed by 6 bases and J by 9 bases, leaving 11 bases between them.